This TCR beta chain was found in a study of cytomegalovirus exposure and HLA in healthy donors. Across the study: Per a later analysis, the roughly 680 first-cohort and more than 100 validation repertoires shared one platform. Regarding the study as a whole: Rare sequences made up most TCRs, while some public TCRs were found in many donors.

As concerns this clone: Its cognate antigen is unknown.

The germline CDR1 and CDR2 sequences are WSHSY and SAAADI. Trimming took off 3 bases at V and 4 bases at J, with 6 bases between the two ends. The CDR3 consists of 12 residues. Assay: immunoSEQ multiplex PCR; the TCRdb copy retains only in-frame clones and omits some. The repertoire holds 150,000 to 200,000 clones, with 75% to 90% as singletons. The V gene is TRBV10-2, the J gene TRBJ1-1, with a weak D call TRBD1 (6 bases). This TCR derives from a man aged 18-30 years in good health and CMV-seropositive. The sample taken for sequencing was PBMCs. DNA for the CDR3: TGCGCCAGCAGTGACAGGGGCACTGAAGCTTTCTTT. Its protein is CASSDRGTEAFF.